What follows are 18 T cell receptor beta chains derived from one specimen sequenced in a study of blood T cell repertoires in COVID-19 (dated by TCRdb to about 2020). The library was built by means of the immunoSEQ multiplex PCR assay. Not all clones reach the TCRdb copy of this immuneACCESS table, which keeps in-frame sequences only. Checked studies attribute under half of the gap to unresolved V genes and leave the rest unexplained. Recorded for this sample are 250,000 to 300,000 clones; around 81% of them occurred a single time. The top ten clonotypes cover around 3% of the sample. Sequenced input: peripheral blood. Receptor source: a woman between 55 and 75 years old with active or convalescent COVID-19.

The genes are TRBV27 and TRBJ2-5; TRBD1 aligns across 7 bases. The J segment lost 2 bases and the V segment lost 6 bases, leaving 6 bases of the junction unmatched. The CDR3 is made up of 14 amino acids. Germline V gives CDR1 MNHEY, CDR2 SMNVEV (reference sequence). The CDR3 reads CASSWDRLQETQYF. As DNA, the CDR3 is TGTGCCAGCAGCTGGGACAGACTACAAGAGACCCAGTACTTC.

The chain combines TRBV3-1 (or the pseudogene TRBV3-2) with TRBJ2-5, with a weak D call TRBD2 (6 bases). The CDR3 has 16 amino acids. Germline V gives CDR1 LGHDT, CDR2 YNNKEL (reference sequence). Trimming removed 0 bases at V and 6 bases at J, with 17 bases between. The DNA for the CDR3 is TGTGCCAGCAGCCAAGAGGGGGATGGAGGAGGGAAGACCCAGTACTTC. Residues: CASSQEGDGGGKTQYF.

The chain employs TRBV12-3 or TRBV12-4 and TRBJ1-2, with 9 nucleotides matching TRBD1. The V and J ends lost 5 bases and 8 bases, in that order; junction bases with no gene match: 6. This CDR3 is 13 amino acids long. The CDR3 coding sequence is TGTGCCAGCAGTAGACAGGGGGAAAGGGGCTACACCTTC. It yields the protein CASSRQGERGYTF.

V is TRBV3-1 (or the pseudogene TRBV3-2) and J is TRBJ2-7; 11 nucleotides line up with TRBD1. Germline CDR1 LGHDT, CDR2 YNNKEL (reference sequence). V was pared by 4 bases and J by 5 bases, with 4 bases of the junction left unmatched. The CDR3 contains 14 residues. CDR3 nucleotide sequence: TGTGCCAGCAGCCTAGGGACAGGGGGGAACGAGCAGTACTTC. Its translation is CASSLGTGGNEQYF.

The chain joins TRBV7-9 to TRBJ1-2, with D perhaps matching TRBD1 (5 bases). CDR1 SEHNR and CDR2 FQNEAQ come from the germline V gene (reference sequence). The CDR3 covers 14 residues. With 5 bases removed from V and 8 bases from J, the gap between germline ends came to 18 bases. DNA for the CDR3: TGTGCCAGCAGCCCCCACCAGGGCGGATGGGGCTACACCTTC. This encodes CASSPHQGGWGYTF.

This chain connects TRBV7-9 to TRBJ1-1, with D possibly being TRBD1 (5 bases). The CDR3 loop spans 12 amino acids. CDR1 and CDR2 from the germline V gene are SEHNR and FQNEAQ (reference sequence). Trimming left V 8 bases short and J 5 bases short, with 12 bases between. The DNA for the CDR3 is TGTGCCAGCCTGCGGGGCGCAACTGAAGCTTTCTTT. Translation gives CASLRGATEAFF.

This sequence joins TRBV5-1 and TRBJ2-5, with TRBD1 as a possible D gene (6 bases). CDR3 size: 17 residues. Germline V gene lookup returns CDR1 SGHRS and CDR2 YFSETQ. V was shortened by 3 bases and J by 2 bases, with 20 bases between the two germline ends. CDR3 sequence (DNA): TGCGCCAGCAGCTCTCACAAGACAGGCCTTGTGCAAGAGACCCAGTACTTC. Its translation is CASSSHKTGLVQETQYF.

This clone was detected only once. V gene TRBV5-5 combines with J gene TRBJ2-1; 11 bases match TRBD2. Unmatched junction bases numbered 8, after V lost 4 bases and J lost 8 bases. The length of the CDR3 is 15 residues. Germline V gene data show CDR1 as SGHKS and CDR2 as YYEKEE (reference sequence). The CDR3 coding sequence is TGTGCCAGCAGCATTAGCGGGGGGGCCCGTCATGAGCAGTTCTTC. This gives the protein CASSISGGARHEQFF.

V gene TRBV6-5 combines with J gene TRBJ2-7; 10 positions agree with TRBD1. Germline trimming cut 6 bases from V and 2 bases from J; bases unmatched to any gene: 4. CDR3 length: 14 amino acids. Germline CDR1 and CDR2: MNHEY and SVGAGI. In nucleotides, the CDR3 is TGTGCCAGCAGAAAGACAGGGGGCGCCTACGAGCAGTACTTC. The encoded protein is CASRKTGGAYEQYF.

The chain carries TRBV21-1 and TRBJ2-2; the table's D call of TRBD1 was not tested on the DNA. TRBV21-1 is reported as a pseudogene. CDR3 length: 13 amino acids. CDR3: CASIIQGSGELFF. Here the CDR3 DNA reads TGTGCCAGCATCATACAGGGTTCCGGGGAGCTGTTTTTT.

In DNA, the CDR3 is TGCAGCGACTCAGACAGGGGGAACACCGGGGAGCTGTTTTTT. As protein: CSDSDRGNTGELFF. This chain joins TRBV29-1 and TRBJ2-2; 8 bases line up with TRBD1. This CDR3 is 14 amino acids long. Unmatched junction bases numbered 5, after V lost 7 bases and J lost 1 base. Germline V gene lookup returns CDR1 SQVTM and CDR2 ANQGSEA.

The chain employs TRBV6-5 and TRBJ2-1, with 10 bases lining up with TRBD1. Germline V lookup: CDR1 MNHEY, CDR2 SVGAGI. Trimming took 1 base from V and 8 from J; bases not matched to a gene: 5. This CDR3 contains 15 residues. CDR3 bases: TGTGCCAGCAGTTACTATGATGGGACAGGGGATGAGCAGTTCTTC. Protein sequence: CASSYYDGTGDEQFF.

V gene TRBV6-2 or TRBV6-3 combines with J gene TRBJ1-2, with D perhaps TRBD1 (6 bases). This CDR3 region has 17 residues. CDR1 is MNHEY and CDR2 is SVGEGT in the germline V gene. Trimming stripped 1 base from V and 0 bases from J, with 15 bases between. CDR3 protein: CASSYFLLRQANYGYTF. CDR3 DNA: TGTGCCAGCAGTTACTTTCTCTTACGACAGGCTAACTATGGCTACACCTTC.

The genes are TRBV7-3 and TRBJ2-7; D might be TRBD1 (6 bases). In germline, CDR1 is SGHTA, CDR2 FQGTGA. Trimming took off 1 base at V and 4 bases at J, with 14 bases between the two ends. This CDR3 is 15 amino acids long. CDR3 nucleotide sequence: TGTGCCAGCAGCTTAAGGGCAGGGGAGCGTTACGAGCAGTACTTC. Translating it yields CASSLRAGERYEQYF.

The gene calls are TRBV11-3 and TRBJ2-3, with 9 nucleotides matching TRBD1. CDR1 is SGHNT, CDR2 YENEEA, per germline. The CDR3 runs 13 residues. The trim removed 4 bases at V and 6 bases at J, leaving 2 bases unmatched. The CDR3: CASSWDRADTQYF. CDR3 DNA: TGTGCCAGCAGCTGGGACAGGGCGGATACGCAGTATTTT.

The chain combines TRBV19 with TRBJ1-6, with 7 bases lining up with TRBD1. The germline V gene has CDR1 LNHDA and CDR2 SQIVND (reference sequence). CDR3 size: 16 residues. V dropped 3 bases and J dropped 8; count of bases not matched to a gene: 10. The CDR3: CASSIQPRQGDSPLHF. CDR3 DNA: TGTGCCAGTAGTATCCAGCCTCGCCAGGGGGATTCACCCCTCCACTTT.

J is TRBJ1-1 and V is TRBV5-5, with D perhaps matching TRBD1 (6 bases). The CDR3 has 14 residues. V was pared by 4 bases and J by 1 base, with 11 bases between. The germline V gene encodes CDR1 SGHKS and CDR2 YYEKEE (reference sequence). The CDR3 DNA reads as TGTGCCAGCAGCCACAGGGTGGCGAACACTGAAGCTTTCTTT. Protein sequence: CASSHRVANTEAFF.

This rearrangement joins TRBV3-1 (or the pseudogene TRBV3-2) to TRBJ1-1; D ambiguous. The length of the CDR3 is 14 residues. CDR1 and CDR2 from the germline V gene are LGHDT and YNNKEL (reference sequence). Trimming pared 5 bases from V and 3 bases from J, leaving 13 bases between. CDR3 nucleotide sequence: TGTGCCAGCAGCGTTCACCGGGAGCACACTGAAGCTTTCTTT. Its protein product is CASSVHREHTEAFF.